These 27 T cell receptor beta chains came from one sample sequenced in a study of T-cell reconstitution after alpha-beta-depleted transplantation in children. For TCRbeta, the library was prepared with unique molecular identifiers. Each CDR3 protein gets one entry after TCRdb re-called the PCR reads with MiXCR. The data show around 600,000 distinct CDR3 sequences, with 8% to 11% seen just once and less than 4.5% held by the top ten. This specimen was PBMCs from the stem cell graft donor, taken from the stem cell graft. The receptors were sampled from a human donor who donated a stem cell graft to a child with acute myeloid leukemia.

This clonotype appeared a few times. As DNA, the CDR3 is TGTGCCACCCATAGCGGGAACTACAATGAGCAGTTCTTC. It encodes CATHSGNYNEQFF. V usage is TRBV6-2 or TRBV6-3 and J usage is TRBJ2-1; TRBD2 aligns across 8 bases. After removal of 10 bases from V and 3 bases from J, the junction contained 5 bases not matched to a gene. This CDR3 comprises 13 residues. Germline CDR1 reads MNHEY; CDR2 reads SVGEGT.

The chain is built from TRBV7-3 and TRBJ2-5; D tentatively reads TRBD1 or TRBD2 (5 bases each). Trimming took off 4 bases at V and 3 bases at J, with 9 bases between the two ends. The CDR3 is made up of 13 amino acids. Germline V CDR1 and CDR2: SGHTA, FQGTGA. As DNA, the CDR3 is TGTGCCAGCAGCTGGGACGGGGAAGAGACCCAGTACTTC. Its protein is CASSWDGEETQYF.

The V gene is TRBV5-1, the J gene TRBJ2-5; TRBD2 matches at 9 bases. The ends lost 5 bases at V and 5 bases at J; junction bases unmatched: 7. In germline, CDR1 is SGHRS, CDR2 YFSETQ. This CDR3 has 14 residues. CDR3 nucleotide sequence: TGCGCCAGCAGTGCGGGAGGGCCGGAGGAGACCCAGTACTTC. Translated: CASSAGGPEETQYF.

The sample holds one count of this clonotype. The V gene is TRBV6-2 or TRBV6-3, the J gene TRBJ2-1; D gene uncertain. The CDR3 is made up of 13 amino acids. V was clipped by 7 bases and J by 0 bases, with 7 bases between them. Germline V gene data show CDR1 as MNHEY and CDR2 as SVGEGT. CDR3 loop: CASNVLSYNEQFF. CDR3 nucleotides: TGTGCCAGCAATGTGCTCTCCTACAATGAGCAGTTCTTC.

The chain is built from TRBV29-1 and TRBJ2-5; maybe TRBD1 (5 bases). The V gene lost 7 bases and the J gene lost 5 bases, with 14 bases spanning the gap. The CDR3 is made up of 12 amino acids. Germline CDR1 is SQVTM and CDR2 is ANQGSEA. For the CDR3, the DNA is TGCAGCGCTGCCCAGGGTGGGGAGACCCAGTACTTC. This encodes CSAAQGGETQYF.

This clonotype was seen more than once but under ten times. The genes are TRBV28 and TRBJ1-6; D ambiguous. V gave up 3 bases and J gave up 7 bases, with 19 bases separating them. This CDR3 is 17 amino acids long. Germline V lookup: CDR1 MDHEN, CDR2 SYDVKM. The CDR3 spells CASSFKSGTPGNSPLHF. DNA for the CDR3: TGTGCCAGCAGTTTCAAGTCGGGCACGCCGGGAAATTCACCCCTCCACTTT. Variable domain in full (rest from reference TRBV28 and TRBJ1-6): DVKVTQSSRYLVKRTGEKVFLECVQDMDHENMFWYRQDPGLGLRLIYFSYDVKMKEKGDIPEGYSVSREKKERFSLILESASTNQTSMYLCASSFKSGTPGNSPLHFGNGTRLTVT.

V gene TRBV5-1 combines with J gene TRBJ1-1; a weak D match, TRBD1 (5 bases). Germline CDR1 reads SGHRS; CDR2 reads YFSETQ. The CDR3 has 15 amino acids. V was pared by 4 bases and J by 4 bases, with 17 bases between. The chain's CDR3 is CASSLLGGSATEAFF. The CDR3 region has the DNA TGCGCCAGCAGCCTTTTGGGGGGGAGTGCCACTGAAGCTTTCTTT.

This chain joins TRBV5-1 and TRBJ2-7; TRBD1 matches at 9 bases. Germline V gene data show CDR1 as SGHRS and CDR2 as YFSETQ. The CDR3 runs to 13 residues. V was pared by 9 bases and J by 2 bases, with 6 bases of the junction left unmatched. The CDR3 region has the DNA TGCGCCAACGGGGGACAGGGACCCTACGAGCAGTACTTC. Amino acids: CANGGQGPYEQYF.

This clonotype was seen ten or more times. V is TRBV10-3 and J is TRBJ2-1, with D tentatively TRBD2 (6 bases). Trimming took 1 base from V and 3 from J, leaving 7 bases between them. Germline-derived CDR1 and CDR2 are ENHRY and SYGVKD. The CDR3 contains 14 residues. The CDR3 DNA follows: TGTGCCATCAGTGAGTTAGCGGACTACAATGAGCAGTTCTTC. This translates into CAISELADYNEQFF.

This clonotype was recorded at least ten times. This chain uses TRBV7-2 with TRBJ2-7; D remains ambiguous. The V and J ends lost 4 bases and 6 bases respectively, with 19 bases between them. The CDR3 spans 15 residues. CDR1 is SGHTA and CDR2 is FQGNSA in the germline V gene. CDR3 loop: CASSSPDGAPGEQYF. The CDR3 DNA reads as TGTGCCAGCAGCTCTCCGGACGGAGCACCGGGCGAGCAGTACTTC.

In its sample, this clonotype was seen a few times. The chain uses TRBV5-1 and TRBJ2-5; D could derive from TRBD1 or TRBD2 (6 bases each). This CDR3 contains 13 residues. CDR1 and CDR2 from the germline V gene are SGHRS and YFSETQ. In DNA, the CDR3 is TGCGAATCTAGGAGGGGGTTAGGAGAGACCCAGTACTTC. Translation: CESRRGLGETQYF.

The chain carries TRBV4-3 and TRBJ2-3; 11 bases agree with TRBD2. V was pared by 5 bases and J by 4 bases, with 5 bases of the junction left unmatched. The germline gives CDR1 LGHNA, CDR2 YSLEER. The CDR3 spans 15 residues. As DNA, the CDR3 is TGCGCCAGCAGCGATAGCGGGAGGGGGGCAGATACGCAGTATTTT. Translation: CASSDSGRGADTQYF.

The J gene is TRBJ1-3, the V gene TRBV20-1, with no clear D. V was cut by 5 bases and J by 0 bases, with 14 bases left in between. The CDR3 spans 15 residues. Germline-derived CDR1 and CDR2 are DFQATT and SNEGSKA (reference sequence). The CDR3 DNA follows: TGCAGTGCTGTCACCTTCCTTAACTCTGGAAACACCATATATTTT. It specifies CSAVTFLNSGNTIYF.

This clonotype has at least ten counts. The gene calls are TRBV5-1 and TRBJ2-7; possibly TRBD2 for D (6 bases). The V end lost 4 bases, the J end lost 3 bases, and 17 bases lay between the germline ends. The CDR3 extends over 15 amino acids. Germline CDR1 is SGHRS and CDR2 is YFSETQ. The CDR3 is CASSPRVAESYEQYF. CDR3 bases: TGCGCCAGCAGCCCCCGGGTAGCGGAGAGCTACGAGCAGTACTTC.

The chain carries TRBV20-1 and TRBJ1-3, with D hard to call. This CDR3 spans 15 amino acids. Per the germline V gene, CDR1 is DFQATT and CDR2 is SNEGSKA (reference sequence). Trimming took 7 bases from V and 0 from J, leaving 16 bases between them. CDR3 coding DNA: TGCAGTGTTTCCCAAGGACTCCTCTCTGGAAACACCATATATTTT. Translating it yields CSVSQGLLSGNTIYF.

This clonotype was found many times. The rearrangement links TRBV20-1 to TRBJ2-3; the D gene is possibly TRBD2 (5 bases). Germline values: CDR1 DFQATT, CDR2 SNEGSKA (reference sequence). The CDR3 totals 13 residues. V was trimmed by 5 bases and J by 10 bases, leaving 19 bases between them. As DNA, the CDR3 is TGCAGTGCTTCTCAGCGGCTTCTTGGAGCGCAGTATTTT. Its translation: CSASQRLLGAQYF.

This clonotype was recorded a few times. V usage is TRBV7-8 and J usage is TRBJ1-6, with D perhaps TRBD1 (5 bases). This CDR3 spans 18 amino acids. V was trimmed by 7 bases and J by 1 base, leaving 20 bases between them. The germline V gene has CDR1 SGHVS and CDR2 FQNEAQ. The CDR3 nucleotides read TGTGCCAGCACCCTAGCTCGGGCGGGGGGGTCCTATAATTCACCCCTCCACTTT. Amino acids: CASTLARAGGSYNSPLHF.

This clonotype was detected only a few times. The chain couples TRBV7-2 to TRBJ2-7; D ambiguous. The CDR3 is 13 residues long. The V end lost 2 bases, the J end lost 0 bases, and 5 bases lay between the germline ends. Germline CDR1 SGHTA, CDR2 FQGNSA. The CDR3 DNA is TGTGCCAGCAGCTTACCGAACTCCTACGAGCAGTACTTC. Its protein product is CASSLPNSYEQYF.

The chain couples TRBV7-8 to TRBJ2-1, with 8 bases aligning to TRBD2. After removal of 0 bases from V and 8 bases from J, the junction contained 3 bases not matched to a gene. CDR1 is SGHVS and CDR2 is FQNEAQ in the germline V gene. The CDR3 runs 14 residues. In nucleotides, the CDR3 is TGTGCCAGCAGCTTAGCTGGTAGCGGGGATGAGCAGTTCTTC. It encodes CASSLAGSGDEQFF.

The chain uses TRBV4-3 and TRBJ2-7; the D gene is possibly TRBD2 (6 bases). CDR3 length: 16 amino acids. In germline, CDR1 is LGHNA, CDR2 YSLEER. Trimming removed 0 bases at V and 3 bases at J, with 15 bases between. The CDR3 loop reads CASSQDYGGPSYEQYF. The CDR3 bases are TGCGCCAGCAGCCAAGATTACGGGGGACCGAGCTACGAGCAGTACTTC.

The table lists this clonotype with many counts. The CDR3 here is CASSFQGGRETQYF. The CDR3 bases are TGTGCCAGCAGCTTCCAAGGGGGTAGAGAGACCCAGTACTTC. The gene calls are TRBV7-9 and TRBJ2-5, with TRBD1 as a possible D gene (6 bases). Germline V gives CDR1 SEHNR, CDR2 FQNEAQ (reference sequence). V lost 3 bases, J lost 4 bases, and 12 bases lay in between. The CDR3 extends over 14 amino acids. The whole variable domain, remainder taken from reference TRBV7-9 and TRBJ2-5, is DTGVSQNPRHKITKRGQNVTFRCDPISEHNRLYWYRQTLGQGPEFLTYFQNEAQLEKSRLLSDRFSAERPKGSFSTLEIQRTEQGDSAMYLCASSFQGGRETQYFGPGTRLLVL.

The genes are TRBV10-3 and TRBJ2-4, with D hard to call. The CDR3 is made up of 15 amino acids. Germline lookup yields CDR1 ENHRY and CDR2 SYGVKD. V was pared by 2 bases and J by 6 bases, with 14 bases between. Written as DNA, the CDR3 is TGTGCCATCAGTGAGGTTCCTACCGAAACAAACATTCAGTACTTC. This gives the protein CAISEVPTETNIQYF.

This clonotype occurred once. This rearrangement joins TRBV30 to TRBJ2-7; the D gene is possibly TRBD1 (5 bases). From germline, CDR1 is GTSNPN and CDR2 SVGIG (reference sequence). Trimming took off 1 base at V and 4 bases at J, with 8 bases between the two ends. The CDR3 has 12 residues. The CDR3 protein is CAWSDDRYEQYF. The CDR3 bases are TGTGCCTGGAGTGACGACAGATACGAGCAGTACTTC.

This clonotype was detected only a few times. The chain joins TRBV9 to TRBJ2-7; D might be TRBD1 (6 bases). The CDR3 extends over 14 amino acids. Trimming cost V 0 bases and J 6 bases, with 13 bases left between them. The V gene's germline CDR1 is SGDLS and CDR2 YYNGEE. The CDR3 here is CASSVDLRGGEQYF. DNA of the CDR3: TGTGCCAGCAGCGTAGACCTGCGAGGGGGCGAGCAGTACTTC. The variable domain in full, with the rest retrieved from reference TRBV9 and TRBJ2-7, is DSGVTQTPKHLITATGQRVTLRCSPRSGDLSVYWYQQSLDQGLQFLIQYYNGEERAKGNILERFSAQQFPDLHSELNLSSLELGDSALYFCASSVDLRGGEQYFGPGTRLTVT.

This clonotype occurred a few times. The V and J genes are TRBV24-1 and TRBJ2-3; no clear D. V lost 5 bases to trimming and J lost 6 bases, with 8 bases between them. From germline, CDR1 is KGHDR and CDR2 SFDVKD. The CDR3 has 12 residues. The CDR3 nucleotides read TGTGCCACCAGTGCTCCATCGGATACGCAGTATTTT. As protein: CATSAPSDTQYF.

This chain's CDR3 is CASNIRGANTEAFF. CDR3 bases: TGTGCCAGCAACATCAGGGGGGCGAACACTGAAGCTTTCTTT. The V and J genes are TRBV3-1 and TRBJ1-1, with 7 bases matching TRBD1. This CDR3 spans 14 amino acids. The V gene end was trimmed by 7 bases and the J gene end by 1 base; junction bases not matched to a gene: 6. Germline assignment: CDR1 LGHDT and CDR2 YNNKEL (reference sequence).

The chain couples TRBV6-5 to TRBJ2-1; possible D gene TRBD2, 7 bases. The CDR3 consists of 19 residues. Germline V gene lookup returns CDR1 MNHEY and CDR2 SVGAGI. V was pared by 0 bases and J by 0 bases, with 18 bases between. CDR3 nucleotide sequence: TGTGCCAGCAGTTACTCGATTAGGTCAGGGGAGGGCTCCTACAATGAGCAGTTCTTC. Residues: CASSYSIRSGEGSYNEQFF.